The present T cell receptor (beta chain) was sequenced within a study of identifying expanded T cells in peripheral blood. Clones were sequenced by immunoSEQ multiplex PCR, and TCRdb holds only the in-frame ones, with some missing. The sample has about 80,000 clones, around 84% seen once; the top ten hold around 19%. Healthy donors had no documented immune events, such as infections, while sampled. Comments on this clone: Its antigen is not known.

Findings and limits, study-wide: About 1.2 clones differed between technical replicates, versus 16.4 and 19 over time. Clone count variance between two-week samples rose with total template count.

Trimming shortened V by 2 bases and J by 6 bases, and 14 bases separated the two germline ends. The length of the CDR3 is 14 residues. Germline CDR1 is SGHVS and CDR2 is FNYEAQ. The genes are TRBV7-6 and TRBJ2-7; maybe TRBD2 (6 bases). This TCR was recovered from a person aged 18-70 years in good health. The sample comprised blood. CDR3 nucleotides: TGTGCCAGCAGCTTATACCTAGCGTCGGGCGAGCAGTACTTC. The encoded protein is CASSLYLASGEQYF.